This TCR beta chain stems from a study of blood T cell repertoires in COVID-19. The overall study: COVID-19 samples from acute and convalescent phases originated in the United States, Italy and Spain.

Germline V gene sequence: CDR1 SQVTM, CDR2 ANQGSEA. The CDR3 covers 12 residues. With 4 bases removed from V and 10 bases from J, the gap between germline ends came to 17 bases. The method was immunoSEQ multiplex PCR; TCRdb's version includes in-frame clones alone and lacks a portion of them. Among about 210,000 clones, around 90% were seen once, and the ten largest hold approximately 1.2%. The receptor's source is a man aged 30-40 years with acute or convalescent COVID-19. Specimen: peripheral blood. The chain employs TRBV29-1 and TRBJ2-7, with D perhaps matching TRBD1 (6 bases). DNA for the CDR3: TGCAGCGTTGGAGACAGGATGAACCTACAGTACTTC. The encoded protein is CSVGDRMNLQYF.